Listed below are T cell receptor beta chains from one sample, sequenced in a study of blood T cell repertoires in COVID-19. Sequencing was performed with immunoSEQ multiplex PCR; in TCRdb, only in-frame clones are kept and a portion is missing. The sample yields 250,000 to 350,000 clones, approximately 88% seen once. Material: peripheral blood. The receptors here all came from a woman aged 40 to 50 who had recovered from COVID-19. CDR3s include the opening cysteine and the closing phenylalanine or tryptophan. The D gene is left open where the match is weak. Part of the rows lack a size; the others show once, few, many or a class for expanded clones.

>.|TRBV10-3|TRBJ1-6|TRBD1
CAISEAQGNSPLHF
TGTGCCATCAGTGAGGCACAGGGGAATTCACCCCTCCACTTT
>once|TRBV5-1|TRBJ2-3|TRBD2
CASSLVGAGASGRARSTDTQYF
TGCGCCAGCAGCTTGGTAGGAGCTGGGGCTAGCGGGAGGGCCCGTAGCACAGATACGCAGTATTTT
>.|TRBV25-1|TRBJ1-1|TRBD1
CASSWTGRTEAFF
TGTGCCAGCAGTTGGACAGGGCGCACTGAAGCTTTCTTT
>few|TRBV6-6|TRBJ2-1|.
CASSYVREREQFF
TGTGCCAGCAGTTATGTACGCGAGCGTGAGCAGTTCTTC
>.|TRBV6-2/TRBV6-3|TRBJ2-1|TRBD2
CASSYSRLAPSGNNNEQFF
TGTGCCAGCAGTTACTCCCGACTAGCGCCGAGCGGAAATAACAATGAGCAGTTCTTC
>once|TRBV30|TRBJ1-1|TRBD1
CAWSVQGTEAFF
TGTGCCTGGAGTGTACAGGGGACTGAAGCTTTCTTT
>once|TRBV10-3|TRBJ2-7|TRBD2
CAIMASGDAPEQYF
TGTGCCATCATGGCTAGCGGAGACGCCCCCGAGCAGTACTTC
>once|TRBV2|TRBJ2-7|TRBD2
CASSETLAGWGQYF
TGTGCCAGCAGTGAGACCCTAGCGGGCTGGGGGCAGTACTTC
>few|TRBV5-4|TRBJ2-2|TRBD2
CASSPVAGGVGELFF
TGTGCCAGCAGCCCGGTAGCGGGAGGAGTAGGGGAGCTGTTTTTT
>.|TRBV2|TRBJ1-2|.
CASSGDRNPNYGYTF
TGTGCCAGCAGTGGAGACAGGAATCCTAACTATGGCTACACCTTC
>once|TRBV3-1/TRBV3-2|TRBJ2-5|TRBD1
CASSLGTGEETQYF
TGTGCCAGCAGCCTCGGGACAGGGGAGGAGACCCAGTACTTC
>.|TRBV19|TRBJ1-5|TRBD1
CASSTAGTGETQPQHF
TGTGCCAGTAGCACCGCTGGAACAGGGGAAACTCAGCCCCAGCATTTT
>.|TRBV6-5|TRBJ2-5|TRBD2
CASSYSGRQETQYF
TGTGCCAGCAGTTATAGCGGGCGCCAAGAGACCCAGTACTTC
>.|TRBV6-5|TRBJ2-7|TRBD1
CASSSRGTDPYEQYF
TGTGCCAGCAGCTCCAGGGGGACGGATCCCTACGAGCAGTACTTC
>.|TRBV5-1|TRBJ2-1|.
CASSPPRTGLDEQFF
TGCGCCAGCAGCCCTCCCCGGACTGGTTTGGATGAGCAGTTCTTC
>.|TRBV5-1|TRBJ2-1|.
CASSLTHQLYNEQFF
TGCGCCAGCAGCTTAACCCACCAACTCTACAATGAGCAGTTCTTC
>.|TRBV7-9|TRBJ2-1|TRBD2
CVPGGPLNEQFF
TGTGTGCCGGGAGGTCCGCTGAATGAGCAGTTCTTC
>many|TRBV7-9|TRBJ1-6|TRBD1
CASSFKTGNSPLHF
TGTGCCAGCAGCTTTAAGACAGGGAATTCACCCCTCCACTTT
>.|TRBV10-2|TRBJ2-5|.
CASSDGQANRQETQYF
TGCGCCAGCAGTGATGGGCAGGCAAACCGTCAAGAGACCCAGTACTTC
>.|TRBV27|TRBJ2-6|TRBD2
CASTGGVTERSSGANVLTF
TGTGCCAGCACGGGGGGGGTGACGGAACGGAGCTCTGGGGCCAACGTCCTGACTTTC
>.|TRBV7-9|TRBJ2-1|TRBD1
CASSLTGDGYNEQFF
TGTGCCAGCAGCTTAACAGGGGATGGCTACAATGAGCAGTTCTTC
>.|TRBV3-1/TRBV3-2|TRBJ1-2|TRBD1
CASSPGTGGGYTF
TGTGCCAGCAGCCCTGGGACAGGGGGAGGCTACACCTTC
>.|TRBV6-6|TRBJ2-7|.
CASSWQVSYEQYF
TGTGCCAGCAGTTGGCAGGTCTCCTACGAGCAGTACTTC
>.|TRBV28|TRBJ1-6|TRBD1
CASSPRTGRFSPLHF
TGTGCCAGCAGCCCCAGGACAGGGCGGTTCTCACCCCTCCACTTT
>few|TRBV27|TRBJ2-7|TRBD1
CASSSGQGTSYEQYF
TGTGCCAGCAGTTCAGGACAGGGGACCTCCTACGAGCAGTACTTC
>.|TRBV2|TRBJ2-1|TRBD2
CASRRASGTGEQFF
TGTGCCAGCAGACGGGCTAGCGGGACTGGTGAGCAGTTCTTC
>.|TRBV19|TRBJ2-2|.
CASRRNTGELFF
TGTGCCAGTAGGCGGAACACCGGGGAGCTGTTTTTT
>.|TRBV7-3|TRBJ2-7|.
CASSLTGGESQPGEQYF
TGTGCCAGCAGCTTAACAGGTGGTGAGTCTCAACCGGGGGAGCAGTACTTC
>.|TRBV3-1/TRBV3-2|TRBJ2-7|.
CASSQDVLASYEQYF
TGTGCCAGCAGCCAAGATGTGCTGGCCTCCTACGAGCAGTACTTC
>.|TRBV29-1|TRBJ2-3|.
CSARLVSADTQYF
TGCAGCGCTCGACTAGTTTCGGCAGATACGCAGTATTTT
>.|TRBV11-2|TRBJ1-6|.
CASSLAQQEVYSPLHF
TGTGCCAGCAGCTTAGCACAGCAGGAGGTATATTCACCCCTCCACTTT
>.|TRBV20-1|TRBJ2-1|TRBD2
CSASGLAGGPGYNEQFF
TGCAGTGCTAGTGGCCTAGCGGGAGGGCCTGGGTACAATGAGCAGTTCTTC
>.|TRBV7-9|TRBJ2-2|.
CASSLGFGAPNTGELFF
TGTGCCAGCAGCTTAGGATTTGGGGCGCCGAACACCGGGGAGCTGTTTTTT
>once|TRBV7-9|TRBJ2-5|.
CASSFDEGRETQYF
TGTGCCAGCAGCTTCGACGAGGGAAGAGAGACCCAGTACTTC